The 14 T cell receptor beta chains in this list originate from one sample, sequenced in a study of T cell responses to AZD1222 COVID-19 vaccine. Assay: immunoSEQ multiplex PCR; the TCRdb copy retains only in-frame clones and omits some. Seen here are about 110,000 clones, approximately 89% observed once, and the top ten hold roughly two fifths. Specimen: peripheral blood, collected 28 days after the second AZD1222 dose. The receptors here all came from an adult who received the AZD1222 COVID-19 vaccine.

Only one count was recorded for this clone. A junction end diverges from the germline sequence, so it may reflect a read error. The chain couples TRBV5-1 to TRBJ2-1; the match to TRBD1 covers 10 bases. Germline CDR1 reads SGHRS; CDR2 reads YFSETQ. The CDR3 has 14 amino acids. The CDR3 reads CASSLAPPGQGSLF. The CDR3 nucleotides are TGCGCCAGCAGCTTGGCCCCCCCGGGACAGGGGTCGCTCTTC.

The chain couples TRBV11-2 to TRBJ2-3, with TRBD2 as a possible D gene (6 bases). The germline V and J ends were trimmed by 1 base and 3 bases, with 14 bases remaining between them. This CDR3 is built from 16 residues. Germline CDR1 is SGHAT and CDR2 is FQNNGV. The DNA of the CDR3 is TGTGCCAGCAGCTTAGCGACTAGAGGCGAGACAGATACGCAGTATTTT. Encoded protein: CASSLATRGETDTQYF.

V usage is TRBV9 and J usage is TRBJ1-6; no definite D call. Per the germline V gene, CDR1 is SGDLS and CDR2 is YYNGEE. The V gene lost 6 bases and the J gene lost 11 bases, with 9 bases spanning the gap. The CDR3 spans 11 residues. The CDR3 DNA is TGTGCCAGCACCAATCTCCCACCCCTCCACTTT. Its translation is CASTNLPPLHF.

This clone was picked up one time. The chain uses TRBV7-3 and TRBJ2-3; 14 bases agree with TRBD2. Germline V CDR1 and CDR2: SGHTA, FQGTGA. The CDR3 spans 20 residues. The V gene end was trimmed by 5 bases and the J gene end by 2 bases; junction bases not matched to a gene: 15. For the CDR3, the DNA is TGTGCCAGCAGCCCAACGACTAGCGGGAGGGCCCTCGGGAACACAGATACGCAGTATTTT. Translated: CASSPTTSGRALGNTDTQYF.

The chain uses TRBV5-1 and TRBJ1-1; D unclear. Germline CDR1 and CDR2: SGHRS and YFSETQ. V lost 0 bases to trimming and J lost 1 base, with 7 bases between them. The CDR3 has 14 amino acids. The CDR3 region is CASSLAPANTEAFF. DNA for the CDR3: TGCGCCAGCAGCTTGGCCCCGGCGAACACTGAAGCTTTCTTT.

This rearrangement joins TRBV28 to TRBJ2-1, with 9 bases fitting TRBD1. This CDR3 comprises 18 residues. Losses at the gene ends were 4 bases for V and 5 bases for J; bases not matched to a gene: 15. From germline, CDR1 is MDHEN and CDR2 SYDVKM. The CDR3 nucleotides read TGTGCCAGCAGTTCATACGGCACCCCGGGACAGGGCGACAATGAGCAGTTCTTC. It translates to CASSSYGTPGQGDNEQFF. Using reference TRBV28 and TRBJ2-1 for the parts outside the CDR3, the full variable domain is DVKVTQSSRYLVKRTGEKVFLECVQDMDHENMFWYRQDPGLGLRLIYFSYDVKMKEKGDIPEGYSVSREKKERFSLILESASTNQTSMYLCASSSYGTPGQGDNEQFFGPGTRLTVL.

V gene TRBV4-3 combines with J gene TRBJ2-7, with 11 bases aligning to TRBD2. From germline, CDR1 is LGHNA and CDR2 YSLEER. V lost 1 base and J lost 5; bases outside the gene matches: 4. The CDR3 loop spans 15 amino acids. The CDR3 here is CASSQGLAGFNEQYF. The CDR3 DNA is TGCGCCAGCAGCCAAGGACTAGCGGGATTTAACGAGCAGTACTTC.

CDR3 DNA: TGTGCCAGCAGACCCCGGCCGCCCGGGGAGCTGTTTTTT. This translates into CASRPRPPGELFF. The V call is TRBV6-5, the J call TRBJ2-2; no definite D call. This CDR3 is 13 amino acids long. CDR1 is MNHEY, CDR2 SVGAGI, per germline. V was trimmed by 6 bases and J by 6 bases, leaving 11 bases between them.

The rearrangement links TRBV19 to TRBJ2-1, with 7 bases matching TRBD2. Germline V lookup: CDR1 LNHDA, CDR2 SQIVND (reference sequence). V shed 6 bases, J shed 3 bases, and the junction held 8 bases outside the gene matches. The CDR3 covers 15 residues. The chain's CDR3 is CASRPTSLFYNEQFF. The DNA for the CDR3 is TGTGCCAGTAGACCGACTAGCTTATTCTACAATGAGCAGTTCTTC.

The CDR3 bases are TGTGCCTGGAGTCCCGGCTACAACTATGGCTACACCTTC. It specifies CAWSPGYNYGYTF. This sequence joins TRBV30 and TRBJ1-2; D ambiguous. The CDR3 length is 13 residues. Germline lookup yields CDR1 GTSNPN and CDR2 SVGIG (reference sequence). Trimming took off 2 bases at V and 2 bases at J, with 9 bases between the two ends.

This chain uses TRBV2 with TRBJ2-7; TRBD2 might be the D (6 bases). CDR1 is SNHLY and CDR2 is FYNNEI in the germline V gene. V was pared by 6 bases and J by 0 bases, with 12 bases between. The CDR3 runs to 14 residues. CDR3 nucleotides: TGTGCCAGCAGCTACAGGAGGGACTCCTACGAGCAGTACTTC. Its translation is CASSYRRDSYEQYF.

The V call is TRBV28, the J call TRBJ2-7; 14 nucleotides agree with TRBD2. Germline V CDR1 and CDR2: MDHEN, SYDVKM. The V and J ends lost 10 bases and 4 bases, in that order; junction bases with no gene match: 3. The CDR3 has 13 amino acids. CDR3 amino acids: CAIGTSGRYEQYF. The CDR3 bases are TGTGCCATCGGGACTAGCGGGAGATACGAGCAGTACTTC.

This chain connects TRBV27 to TRBJ2-1; 7 bases match TRBD2. The CDR3 is made up of 16 amino acids. Germline CDR1 and CDR2: MNHEY and SMNVEV (reference sequence). V trimming: 6 bases; J trimming: 5 bases; junction bases outside the gene matches: 13. In DNA form, the CDR3 reads TGTGCCAGCAGGGGCCACGGGGCGGGAGTCGACAATGAGCAGTTCTTC. Encoded protein: CASRGHGAGVDNEQFF.

The chain employs TRBV4-1 and TRBJ1-3, with D tentatively TRBD1 (5 bases). V shed 3 bases and J shed 6 bases, with 15 bases lying between them. The CDR3 contains 15 residues. Germline V gene lookup returns CDR1 MGHRA and CDR2 YSYEKL. CDR3 amino acids: CASSQVVLGVNTIYF. The CDR3 DNA reads TGCGCCAGCAGCCAGGTAGTCTTGGGGGTAAACACCATATATTTT.